This is a list of T cell receptor beta chains from one sample in a study of CD4 T cells in relation to SARS-CoV-2 and coronaviruses. Produced via immunoSEQ multiplex PCR; TCRdb's table is partial and in-frame only. The data contain 55,000 to 70,000 clones, approximately 95% of them seen just once; the ten biggest clones take up approximately 0.25%. Material: naive CD4+ T cells from PBMCs. The receptors were sampled from a human donor in good health. Both conserved end residues are part of each CDR3. A D gene is named only where the DNA matches it firmly. The size field is filled for only some rows; it gives once, few, many or a size class.

>TRBV29-1|14|.|.|TRBJ2-5
CSVENVPLQETQYF
TGCAGCGTTGAGAATGTGCCACTCCAAGAGACCCAGTACTTC
>TRBV2|15|.|.|TRBJ1-4
CASIEDRASNEKLFF
TGTGCCAGCATCGAAGACCGGGCCTCTAATGAAAAACTGTTTTTT
>TRBV7-3|16|.|.|TRBJ1-2
CASSLTGGEGNYGYTF
TGTGCCAGCAGCTTAACCGGGGGGGAAGGGAACTATGGCTACACCTTC
>TRBV5-6|16|.|.|TRBJ1-6
CASSLARGEYNSPLHF
TGTGCCAGCAGCTTGGCCAGGGGCGAATATAATTCACCCCTCCACTTT
>TRBV19|15|once|TRBD2|TRBJ2-5
CASSFRTSEGQTQYF
TGTGCCAGTAGTTTCCGGACTAGCGAGGGACAGACCCAGTACTTC
>TRBV25-1|15|.|TRBD1|TRBJ2-5
CASSAYTGGGETQYF
TGTGCCAGCAGTGCATATACAGGGGGAGGTGAGACCCAGTACTTC
>TRBV5-3|19|once|TRBD2|TRBJ2-3
CAREGTSGGAIICTDTQYF
TGTGCCAGAGAAGGGACTAGCGGGGGGGCCATCATATGCACAGATACGCAGTATTTT
>TRBV6-6|15|.|.|TRBJ2-1
CASSYSGRVENEQFF
TGTGCCAGCAGTTACTCGGGCAGGGTCGAGAATGAGCAGTTCTTC
>TRBV19|14|.|.|TRBJ1-5
CASSAGRINQPQHF
TGTGCCAGTAGTGCCGGACGCATCAATCAGCCCCAGCATTTT
>TRBV19|14|.|.|TRBJ2-7
CASSIGRGFYEQYF
TGTGCCAGTAGTATTGGCAGGGGTTTCTACGAGCAGTACTTC
>TRBV3-1/TRBV3-2|14|.|.|TRBJ2-1
CASSRGTTGDEQFF
TGTGCCAGCAGCCGCGGAACTACAGGTGATGAGCAGTTCTTC
>TRBV5-4|15|.|TRBD2|TRBJ2-1
CASSLGGGDYNEQFF
TGTGCCAGCAGCTTGGGCGGGGGGGACTACAATGAGCAGTTCTTC
>TRBV7-2|16|.|.|TRBJ1-5
CASSLTSHRGNQPQHF
TGTGCCAGCAGCTTAACCTCCCACAGGGGCAATCAGCCCCAGCATTTT
>TRBV28|13|once|TRBD1|TRBJ1-1
CASRDRGRTEAFF
TGTGCCAGCAGAGACAGGGGTAGAACTGAAGCTTTCTTT
>TRBV5-1|14|.|.|TRBJ1-4
CASSRDGVNEKLFF
TGCGCCAGCAGCCGGGACGGGGTGAATGAAAAACTGTTTTTT
>TRBV4-2|14|.|.|TRBJ1-6
CASSPVERNSPLHF
TGTGCCAGCAGCCCCGTCGAACGGAATTCACCCCTCCACTTT
>TRBV4-2|18|.|.|TRBJ2-2
CASSQDPSGTENTGELFF
TGTGCCAGCAGCCAAGACCCTTCCGGGACTGAGAACACCGGGGAGCTGTTTTTT
>TRBV9|14|.|.|TRBJ2-3
CASSVGNGRNTQYF
TGTGCCAGCAGCGTAGGGAACGGACGGAATACGCAGTATTTT
>TRBV7-2|15|.|TRBD1|TRBJ1-5
CASSLDTGGYQPQHF
TGTGCCAGCAGCTTAGACACAGGGGGTTATCAGCCCCAGCATTTT
>TRBV7-2|14|.|.|TRBJ2-1
CASSRKDSYNEQFF
TGTGCCAGCAGCCGGAAGGACAGCTACAATGAGCAGTTCTTC
>TRBV7-9|15|.|.|TRBJ2-5
CASSLTQGRGETQYF
TGTGCCAGCAGCTTAACACAGGGTCGTGGCGAGACCCAGTACTTC
>TRBV5-1|14|.|.|TRBJ2-7
CASSLAGNSYEQYF
TGCGCCAGCAGCTTGGCCGGGAATTCCTACGAGCAGTACTTC